The T cell receptor (beta chain) under discussion was sequenced for a study of blood T cell repertoires in COVID-19. The CDR3 is 14 residues long. With 1 base removed from V and 3 bases from J, the gap between germline ends came to 7 bases. Per germline, CDR1 LNHDA and CDR2 SQIVND (reference sequence). TCRdb's copy holds only in-frame clones and misses some; the assay was immunoSEQ multiplex PCR. There are 150,000 to 200,000 clones in the sample; around 84% occur only once, and about 14% lies in the top ten. This receptor was identified in a woman aged 70-85 years with COVID-19, enrolled during active disease. The genes are TRBV19 and TRBJ1-5; no firm D call. The sequenced sample was peripheral blood. The CDR3 DNA follows: TGTGCCAGTAGTATAGGGGCCGACAATCAGCCCCAGCATTTT. Protein sequence: CASSIGADNQPQHF.